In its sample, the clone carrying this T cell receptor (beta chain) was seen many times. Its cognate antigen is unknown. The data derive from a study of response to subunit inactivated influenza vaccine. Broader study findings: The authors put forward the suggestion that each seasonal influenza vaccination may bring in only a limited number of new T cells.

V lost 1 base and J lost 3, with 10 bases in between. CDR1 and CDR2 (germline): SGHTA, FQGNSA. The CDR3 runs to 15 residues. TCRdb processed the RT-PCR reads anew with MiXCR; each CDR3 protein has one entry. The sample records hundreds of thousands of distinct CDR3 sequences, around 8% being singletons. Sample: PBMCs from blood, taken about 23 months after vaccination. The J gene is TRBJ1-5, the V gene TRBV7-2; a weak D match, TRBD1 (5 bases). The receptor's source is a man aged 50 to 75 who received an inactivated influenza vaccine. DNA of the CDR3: TGTGCCAGCAGCTTAGAGCAGGGCGCCAATCAGCCCCAGCATTTT. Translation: CASSLEQGANQPQHF. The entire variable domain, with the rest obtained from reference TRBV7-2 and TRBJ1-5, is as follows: GAGVSQSPSNKVTEKGKDVELRCDPISGHTALYWYRQSLGQGLEFLIYFQGNSAPDKSGLPSDRFSAERTGGSVSTLTIQRTQQEDSAVYLCASSLEQGANQPQHFGDGTRLSIL.